The 7 T cell receptor beta chains below were found in one sample sequenced in a study of identical twins. One entry per CDR3 protein, called by TCRdb with MiXCR from the 5' RACE reads. This sample has about 530,000 distinct CDR3 sequences; about 22% occur once, and the top ten carry approximately 0.5%. These data also formed part of another study, on yellow fever vaccine responses in identical twins.

Sequenced sample: CD4+ T cells sorted from blood. The receptors come from a woman between 18 and 29 years old in good health.

CDR3 sequence (DNA): TGTGCCAGCAGCGGTAGCGTCCGAAGCGGGACCGGGGAGCTGTTTTTT. Translation gives CASSGSVRSGTGELFF. The chain is built from TRBV9 and TRBJ2-2, with D possibly being TRBD2 (6 bases). Germline V CDR1 and CDR2: SGDLS, YYNGEE. V shed 3 bases and J shed 5 bases, with 17 bases lying between them. This CDR3 comprises 16 residues.

This clonotype was picked up a small number of times. The J gene is TRBJ2-1, the V gene TRBV9; D is uncertain. Trimming left V 3 bases short and J 4 bases short, with 11 bases between. The CDR3 extends over 14 amino acids. The germline V gene has CDR1 SGDLS and CDR2 YYNGEE. Here the CDR3 reads CASSAQPQYNEQFF. The CDR3 DNA reads as TGTGCCAGCAGCGCCCAGCCGCAATACAATGAGCAGTTCTTC. Combining the CDR3 with reference TRBV9 and TRBJ2-1 gives the whole variable domain DSGVTQTPKHLITATGQRVTLRCSPRSGDLSVYWYQQSLDQGLQFLIQYYNGEERAKGNILERFSAQQFPDLHSELNLSSLELGDSALYFCASSAQPQYNEQFFGPGTRLTVL.

V and J are TRBV29-1 and TRBJ2-5, with TRBD1 matching over 7 bases. Germline V gene sequence: CDR1 SQVTM, CDR2 ANQGSEA. The CDR3 contains 14 residues. V lost 6 bases, J lost 4 bases, and 11 bases stayed unmatched. The CDR3 sequence is CSVARGRFSETQYF. The CDR3, as DNA: TGCAGCGTGGCGAGGGGGCGTTTTTCAGAGACCCAGTACTTC.

The chain carries TRBV3-1 and TRBJ2-1; 10 bases align to TRBD2. This CDR3 region has 18 residues. The germline gives CDR1 LGHDT, CDR2 YNNKEL (reference sequence). After removal of 4 bases from V and 2 bases from J, the junction contained 11 bases not matched to a gene. DNA of the CDR3: TGTGCCAGCAGCCCAGGGGGGGCTAGCGGGGGAGCCTACAATGAGCAGTTCTTC. This encodes CASSPGGASGGAYNEQFF.

For the CDR3, the DNA is TGCGCCAGCAGCTTGGTACTAGCGGGATTTGAGCAGTTCTTC. It specifies CASSLVLAGFEQFF. The chain combines TRBV5-1 with TRBJ2-1; the match to TRBD2 covers 10 bases. The CDR3 loop spans 14 amino acids. Germline V gene lookup returns CDR1 SGHRS and CDR2 YFSETQ. Germline trimming cut 0 bases from V and 9 bases from J; bases unmatched to any gene: 3.

This clonotype came up a few times. This chain joins TRBV3-1 and TRBJ1-1; D is uncertain. CDR3 size: 16 residues. Trimming took off 4 bases at V and 1 base at J, with 16 bases between the two ends. The germline gives CDR1 LGHDT, CDR2 YNNKEL (reference sequence). CDR3 in DNA: TGTGCCAGCAGCCCTCCCCCCCCGATCAAGAACACTGAAGCTTTCTTT. This translates into CASSPPPPIKNTEAFF.

The table lists this clonotype with a few counts. V usage is TRBV29-1 and J usage is TRBJ2-5; TRBD2 is a possible D gene (5 bases). The V gene's germline CDR1 is SQVTM and CDR2 ANQGSEA. CDR3 size: 12 residues. Trimming left V 6 bases short and J 0 bases short, with 8 bases between. The CDR3 bases are TGCAGCGTCCGGGAATACCAAGAGACCCAGTACTTC. Amino acid sequence: CSVREYQETQYF.